What follows are 4 T cell receptor beta chains derived from one specimen sequenced in a study of blood T cell repertoires in COVID-19. The table came from immunoSEQ multiplex PCR; TCRdb's copy has only in-frame clones and leaves some out. The sample lists around 300,000 clones; around 90% were seen once. Sequencing was carried out using peripheral blood. The receptor set was obtained from a woman in her 50s with COVID-19, enrolled during active disease.

The V call is TRBV19, the J call TRBJ2-3; perhaps TRBD1 as D (6 bases). V was cut by 5 bases and J by 4 bases, with 19 bases left in between. This CDR3 region has 16 residues. The germline V gene encodes CDR1 LNHDA and CDR2 SQIVND (reference sequence). For the CDR3, the DNA is TGTGCCAGTAGTCCTATGCAGGGCAGGGGAGCAGATACGCAGTATTTT. It yields the protein CASSPMQGRGADTQYF.

This chain joins TRBV7-9 and TRBJ1-2, with 7 positions matching TRBD1. CDR1 and CDR2 (germline): SEHNR, FQNEAQ (reference sequence). The trim removed 1 base at V and 1 base at J, leaving 6 bases unmatched. The CDR3 sequence is 16 residues long. The DNA for the CDR3 is TGTGCCAGCAGCTTAGGGACAGGAGGAATTAACTATGGCTACACCTTC. It codes for CASSLGTGGINYGYTF.

The V call is TRBV3-1 (or the pseudogene TRBV3-2), the J call TRBJ1-5, with D possibly being TRBD1 (5 bases). This CDR3 has 13 residues. Trimming removed 0 bases at V and 13 bases at J, with 13 bases between. Germline assignment: CDR1 LGHDT and CDR2 YNNKEL (reference sequence). The CDR3 here is CASSQDSKGLQHF. The CDR3 nucleotides read TGTGCCAGCAGCCAAGATTCAAAGGGACTACAGCATTTT.

CDR3 protein: CASSESTGVTGNTIYF. CDR3 sequence (DNA): TGTGCCAGCTCAGAGTCAACAGGGGTGACAGGAAACACCATATATTTT. The chain has TRBV18 and TRBJ1-3; TRBD1 matches 7 bases. CDR1 is KGHSH, CDR2 LQKENI, per germline. This CDR3 region has 16 residues. J gave up 4 bases and V 5 bases, and 11 bases lay outside the gene matches.